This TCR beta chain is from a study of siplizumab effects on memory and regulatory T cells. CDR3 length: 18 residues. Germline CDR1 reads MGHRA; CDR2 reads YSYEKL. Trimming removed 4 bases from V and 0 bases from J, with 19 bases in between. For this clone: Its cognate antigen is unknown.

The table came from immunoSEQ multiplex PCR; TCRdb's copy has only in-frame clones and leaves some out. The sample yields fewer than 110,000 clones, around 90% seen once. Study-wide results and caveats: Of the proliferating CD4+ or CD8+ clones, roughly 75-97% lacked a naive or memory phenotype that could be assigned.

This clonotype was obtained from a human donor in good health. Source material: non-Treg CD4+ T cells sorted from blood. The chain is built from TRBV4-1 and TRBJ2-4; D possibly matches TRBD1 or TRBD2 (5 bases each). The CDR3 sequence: CASSLQVIRDLAKNIQYF. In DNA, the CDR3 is TGCGCCAGCAGCCTACAAGTAATCAGGGACCTAGCCAAAAACATTCAGTACTTC.